Below, one TCR beta chain is given with its context. What it binds is not known. Sequencing used immunoSEQ multiplex PCR; TCRdb keeps in-frame clones, though not all of them. This sample has around 13,000 clones, with about 86% found just once. Samples: about 28 days before transplant, then days 30, 100 and 180 after. The entry originates in a study of T cell clonotyping in hematopoietic cell transplantation. V was pared by 2 bases and J by 7 bases, with 6 bases between. This CDR3 region has 13 residues. Germline loops: CDR1 MGHDK, CDR2 SYGVNS. Study-level results: CD4 and CD8 repertoire contributions could not be separated without sorting. Pathologically expanded recipient clonotypes increased progressively from day 30 to day 180 as diversity fell.

This sequence originates from a female patient aged 40-50 years who had an allogeneic stem cell transplant from a related donor, so T cells may come from the graft donor. Some clones in this sample may be carry-over from other donors' samples. The rearrangement joins TRBV25-1 to TRBJ1-6, with unresolved D. Sequenced material: PBMCs, taken 100 days after allogeneic stem cell transplant. CDR3 region: CASSELGNSPLHF. The CDR3 coding sequence is TGTGCCAGCAGTGAACTCGGGAATTCACCCCTCCACTTT. The variable domain in full, completed from reference TRBV25-1 and TRBJ1-6, reads EADIYQTPRYLVIGTGKKITLECSQTMGHDKMYWYQQDPGMELHLIHYSYGVNSTEKGDLSSESTVSRIRTEHFPLTLESARPSHTSQYLCASSELGNSPLHFGNGTRLTVT.